This T cell receptor beta chain was sequenced in a study of liver allograft versus peripheral blood T cells. On the study more broadly: Comparative analysis was performed on T cell receptor repertoires from transplanted livers and from recipients' peripheral blood. Study results and caveats: Within liver allografts, T cell receptor repertoires were reportedly different from those in peripheral blood.

This CDR3 contains 15 residues. Trimming removed 3 bases from V and 0 bases from J, with 9 bases in between. This clonotype was picked up a small number of times. What it recognizes is unknown. TCRdb independently ran MiXCR on the reads; one entry per CDR3 protein. Altogether about 9,000 distinct CDR3 sequences are present, about 15% being singletons, with the ten largest covering 2.5% to 3%. This clonotype was sampled from a human patient who had a liver transplant. The graft donor may be the source of some T cells. The chain recombines TRBV12-3 or TRBV12-4 with TRBJ1-5; TRBD1 is a possible D gene (6 bases). The CDR3 reads CASSLGTNSNQPQHF. CDR3 DNA: TGTGCCAGCAGTTTGGGGACAAATAGCAATCAGCCCCAGCATTTT.